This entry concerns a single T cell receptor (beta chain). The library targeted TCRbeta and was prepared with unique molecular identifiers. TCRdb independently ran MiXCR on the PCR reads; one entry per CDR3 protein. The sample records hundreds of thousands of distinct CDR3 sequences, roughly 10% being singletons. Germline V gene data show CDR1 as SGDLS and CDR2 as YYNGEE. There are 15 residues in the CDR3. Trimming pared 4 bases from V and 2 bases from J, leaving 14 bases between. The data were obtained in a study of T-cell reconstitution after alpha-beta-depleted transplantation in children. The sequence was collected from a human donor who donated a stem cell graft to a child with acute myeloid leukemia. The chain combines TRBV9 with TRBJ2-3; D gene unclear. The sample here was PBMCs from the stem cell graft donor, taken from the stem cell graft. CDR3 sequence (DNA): TGTGCCAGCAGCTTATCCGGGCTGGTCACAGATACGCAGTATTTT. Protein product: CASSLSGLVTDTQYF.